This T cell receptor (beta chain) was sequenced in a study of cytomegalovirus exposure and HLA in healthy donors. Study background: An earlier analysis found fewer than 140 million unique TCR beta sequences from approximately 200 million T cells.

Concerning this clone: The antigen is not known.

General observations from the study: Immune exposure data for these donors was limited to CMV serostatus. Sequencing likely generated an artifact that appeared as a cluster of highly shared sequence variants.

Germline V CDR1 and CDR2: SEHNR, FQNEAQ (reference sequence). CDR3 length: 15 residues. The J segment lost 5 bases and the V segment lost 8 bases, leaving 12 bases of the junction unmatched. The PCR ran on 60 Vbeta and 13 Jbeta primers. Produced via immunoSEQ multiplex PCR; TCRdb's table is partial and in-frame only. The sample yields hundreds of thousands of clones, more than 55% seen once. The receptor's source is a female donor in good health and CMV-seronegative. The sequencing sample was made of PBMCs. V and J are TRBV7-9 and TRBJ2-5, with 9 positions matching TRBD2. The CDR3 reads CASGQLAGALETQYF. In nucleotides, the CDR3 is TGTGCCAGCGGACAATTAGCGGGAGCGCTGGAGACCCAGTACTTC.